These T cell receptor beta chains were read from a single sample in a study of shared clonotypes between healthy human individuals. Data came from immunoSEQ multiplex PCR; TCRdb stores just in-frame clones and leaves some out. Of roughly 2.1 million clones listed, 85% to 95% are singletons. Material for sequencing was naive CD8+ T cells from PBMCs. The source is a man younger than 30 in good health. Some clones in this sample may be carry-over from other donors' samples. CDR3s include the opening cysteine and the closing phenylalanine or tryptophan. D genes are given only for firm matches. The size of a clone is reported for some rows only, either as once, few or many, or as a class for expanded clones.

D gene: .
V gene: TRBV29-1
J gene: TRBJ1-1
clone size: few
CDR3 protein: CSVRAENTEAFF
CDR3 DNA: TGCAGCGTTCGGGCAGAGAACACTGAAGCTTTCTTT

D gene: TRBD1
V gene: TRBV28
J gene: TRBJ2-5
clone size: .
CDR3 protein: CASSPRDRVRETQYF
CDR3 DNA: TGTGCCAGCAGTCCCCGGGACAGGGTTCGCGAGACCCAGTACTTC

D gene: .
V gene: TRBV2
J gene: TRBJ2-1
clone size: .
CDR3 protein: CASSGTNNNEQFF
CDR3 DNA: TGTGCCAGCAGTGGGACTAACAACAATGAGCAGTTCTTC

D gene: .
V gene: TRBV9
J gene: TRBJ2-2
clone size: .
CDR3 protein: CASGYGTGELFF
CDR3 DNA: TGTGCCAGCGGGTACGGCACCGGGGAGCTGTTTTTT

D gene: .
V gene: TRBV28
J gene: TRBJ1-5
clone size: .
CDR3 protein: CASSLSPTLQPQHF
CDR3 DNA: TGTGCCAGCAGTTTATCCCCAACCCTCCAGCCCCAGCATTTT

D gene: .
V gene: TRBV28
J gene: TRBJ2-1
clone size: .
CDR3 protein: CASSLKTGTQPPGQFF
CDR3 DNA: TGTGCCAGCAGCCTTAAGACCGGGACCCAACCACCGGGGCAGTTCTTC

D gene: TRBD2
V gene: TRBV11-2
J gene: TRBJ2-7
clone size: .
CDR3 protein: CASSYSGLAGFNYEQYF
CDR3 DNA: TGTGCCAGCAGCTACAGTGGACTAGCGGGATTCAACTACGAGCAGTACTTC

D gene: .
V gene: TRBV5-4
J gene: TRBJ2-7
clone size: .
CDR3 protein: CASSWGGAGRSSYEQYF
CDR3 DNA: TGTGCCAGCAGCTGGGGGGGCGCGGGACGCAGCTCCTACGAGCAGTACTTC

D gene: .
V gene: TRBV7-9
J gene: TRBJ2-7
clone size: .
CDR3 protein: CASSPSYEQYF
CDR3 DNA: TGTGCCAGCAGCCCCTCTTACGAGCAGTACTTC

D gene: .
V gene: TRBV19
J gene: TRBJ1-2
clone size: .
CDR3 protein: CASSITASHNYGYTF
CDR3 DNA: TGTGCCAGTAGTATTACCGCTAGTCATAACTATGGCTACACCTTC

D gene: .
V gene: TRBV7-2
J gene: TRBJ2-3
clone size: .
CDR3 protein: CASSVSPGRTDTQYF
CDR3 DNA: TGTGCCAGCAGCGTTAGTCCAGGGCGGACAGATACGCAGTATTTT

D gene: .
V gene: TRBV28
J gene: TRBJ2-1
clone size: .
CDR3 protein: CASRTRLDGEQFF
CDR3 DNA: TGTGCCAGCAGGACACGACTCGATGGTGAGCAGTTCTTC

D gene: TRBD2
V gene: TRBV5-1
J gene: TRBJ2-1
clone size: .
CDR3 protein: CASSGQAGRYNEQFF
CDR3 DNA: TGCGCCAGCAGCGGTCAAGCGGGACGATACAATGAGCAGTTCTTC

D gene: .
V gene: TRBV13
J gene: TRBJ1-1
clone size: .
CDR3 protein: CASSLVQGNEAFF
CDR3 DNA: TGTGCCAGCAGCTTAGTACAGGGAAATGAAGCTTTCTTT

D gene: .
V gene: TRBV7-6
J gene: TRBJ2-3
clone size: .
CDR3 protein: CASIPVGRSTDTQYF
CDR3 DNA: TGTGCCAGCATCCCCGTGGGACGGAGCACAGATACGCAGTATTTT

D gene: .
V gene: TRBV7-9
J gene: TRBJ2-7
clone size: .
CDR3 protein: CASSLATRSSYEQYF
CDR3 DNA: TGTGCCAGCAGCTTAGCGACTCGGAGCTCCTACGAGCAGTACTTC

D gene: .
V gene: TRBV30
J gene: TRBJ1-2
clone size: .
CDR3 protein: CAWSVRGWDGYTF
CDR3 DNA: TGTGCCTGGAGTGTAAGGGGATGGGATGGCTACACCTTC

D gene: .
V gene: TRBV27
J gene: TRBJ1-2
clone size: .
CDR3 protein: CASSPQGLSYGYTF
CDR3 DNA: TGTGCCAGCAGTCCACAGGGCCTTAGCTATGGCTACACCTTC

D gene: TRBD1
V gene: TRBV29-1
J gene: TRBJ1-2
clone size: .
CDR3 protein: CSVEPLGQGLAYGYTF
CDR3 DNA: TGCAGCGTTGAGCCGTTGGGACAGGGGTTGGCTTATGGCTACACCTTC

D gene: .
V gene: TRBV6-6
J gene: TRBJ2-5
clone size: .
CDR3 protein: CASRGTDQETQYF
CDR3 DNA: TGTGCCAGCAGGGGGACGGACCAAGAGACCCAGTACTTC

D gene: .
V gene: TRBV14
J gene: TRBJ2-1
clone size: .
CDR3 protein: CASSPAEVGSYNEQFF
CDR3 DNA: TGTGCCAGCAGCCCGGCTGAGGTGGGAAGTTACAATGAGCAGTTCTTC

D gene: .
V gene: TRBV11-2
J gene: TRBJ2-3
clone size: .
CDR3 protein: CASSLGHRPKGDTQYF
CDR3 DNA: TGTGCCAGCAGCTTAGGCCATAGGCCAAAGGGGGATACGCAGTATTTT

D gene: .
V gene: TRBV5-1
J gene: TRBJ1-2
clone size: .
CDR3 protein: CASSLLSGGWDYGYTF
CDR3 DNA: TGCGCCAGCAGCTTGTTGTCGGGAGGATGGGACTATGGCTACACCTTC

D gene: TRBD1
V gene: TRBV4-1
J gene: TRBJ1-1
clone size: few
CDR3 protein: CASSHGWTGGTEAFF
CDR3 DNA: TGCGCCAGCAGCCACGGGTGGACAGGGGGCACTGAAGCTTTCTTT

D gene: TRBD2
V gene: TRBV27
J gene: TRBJ2-1
clone size: .
CDR3 protein: CASSIQSIGTSGAYNEQFF
CDR3 DNA: TGTGCCAGCAGTATCCAGTCGATCGGGACTAGCGGAGCCTACAATGAGCAGTTCTTC

D gene: .
V gene: TRBV12-5
J gene: TRBJ2-1
clone size: .
CDR3 protein: CASGLIYNEQFF
CDR3 DNA: TGTGCTAGTGGTTTGATATACAATGAGCAGTTCTTC

D gene: TRBD1
V gene: TRBV13
J gene: TRBJ2-1
clone size: .
CDR3 protein: CASSLRTGIYNEQFF
CDR3 DNA: TGTGCCAGCAGCCTCAGGACAGGAATTTACAATGAGCAGTTCTTC

D gene: TRBD2
V gene: TRBV27
J gene: TRBJ2-7
clone size: .
CDR3 protein: CASSFSGSLNEQYF
CDR3 DNA: TGTGCCAGCAGTTTTAGCGGGAGTCTTAACGAGCAGTACTTC

D gene: TRBD1
V gene: TRBV27
J gene: TRBJ1-1
clone size: .
CDR3 protein: CASSPGQGANTEAFF
CDR3 DNA: TGTGCCAGCAGCCCGGGACAGGGGGCGAACACTGAAGCTTTCTTT

D gene: .
V gene: TRBV4-3
J gene: TRBJ1-1
clone size: once
CDR3 protein: CASSQDYRARNTEAFF
CDR3 DNA: TGCGCCAGCAGCCAGGATTACAGGGCGAGGAACACTGAAGCTTTCTTT

D gene: TRBD1
V gene: TRBV7-9
J gene: TRBJ1-1
clone size: .
CDR3 protein: CASSLPGQGFTEAFF
CDR3 DNA: TGTGCCAGCAGCTTACCGGGACAGGGGTTCACTGAAGCTTTCTTT

D gene: .
V gene: TRBV9
J gene: TRBJ1-2
clone size: .
CDR3 protein: CASSVGRGGDGYTF
CDR3 DNA: TGTGCCAGCAGCGTAGGGAGAGGTGGGGATGGCTACACCTTC

D gene: TRBD2
V gene: TRBV11-2
J gene: TRBJ2-2
clone size: .
CDR3 protein: CASSLSGSIAGELFF
CDR3 DNA: TGTGCCAGCAGCTTAAGCGGGAGTATCGCCGGGGAGCTGTTTTTT

D gene: .
V gene: TRBV10-3
J gene: TRBJ2-7
clone size: .
CDR3 protein: CAISEDATTYEQYF
CDR3 DNA: TGTGCCATCAGTGAAGATGCCACCACCTACGAGCAGTACTTC

D gene: TRBD1
V gene: TRBV28
J gene: TRBJ1-2
clone size: .
CDR3 protein: CASSALQGSYGYTF
CDR3 DNA: TGTGCCAGCAGTGCCCTACAGGGGTCCTATGGCTACACCTTC

D gene: TRBD2
V gene: TRBV27
J gene: TRBJ2-1
clone size: .
CDR3 protein: CASSPLAGVGHEQFF
CDR3 DNA: TGTGCCAGCAGTCCCCTAGCGGGAGTAGGTCATGAGCAGTTCTTC

D gene: TRBD1
V gene: TRBV2
J gene: TRBJ1-5
clone size: .
CDR3 protein: CASPGTGGHQPQHF
CDR3 DNA: TGTGCCAGCCCTGGGACAGGCGGGCATCAGCCCCAGCATTTT

D gene: TRBD1
V gene: TRBV7-8
J gene: TRBJ1-6
clone size: once
CDR3 protein: CASSLAEGAASPLHF
CDR3 DNA: TGTGCCAGCAGCTTAGCCGAGGGGGCGGCTTCACCCCTCCACTTT

D gene: .
V gene: TRBV15
J gene: TRBJ1-2
clone size: .
CDR3 protein: CATSRDRAAYGYTF
CDR3 DNA: TGTGCCACCAGCAGAGATCGGGCAGCCTATGGCTACACCTTC

D gene: TRBD2
V gene: TRBV6-1
J gene: TRBJ2-7
clone size: .
CDR3 protein: CASSDQSGRASEQYF
CDR3 DNA: TGTGCCAGCAGTGATCAAAGCGGGAGGGCCTCGGAGCAGTACTTC

D gene: .
V gene: TRBV7-2
J gene: TRBJ2-7
clone size: .
CDR3 protein: CASSYHVGGGYEQYF
CDR3 DNA: TGTGCCAGCAGCTATCATGTGGGGGGCGGCTACGAGCAGTACTTC

D gene: TRBD2
V gene: TRBV11-2
J gene: TRBJ2-1
clone size: .
CDR3 protein: CASRGTSGRGVNEQFF
CDR3 DNA: TGTGCCAGCAGAGGGACTAGCGGGAGGGGGGTCAATGAGCAGTTCTTC

D gene: TRBD1
V gene: TRBV27
J gene: TRBJ2-7
clone size: .
CDR3 protein: CASSPLPGQGEFYEQYF
CDR3 DNA: TGTGCCAGCAGTCCCCTTCCGGGACAGGGGGAATTTTACGAGCAGTACTTC

D gene: .
V gene: TRBV7-9
J gene: TRBJ2-4
clone size: .
CDR3 protein: CASSFPDPGDIQYF
CDR3 DNA: TGTGCCAGCAGCTTTCCCGACCCGGGAGACATTCAGTACTTC

D gene: .
V gene: TRBV10-2
J gene: TRBJ1-2
clone size: .
CDR3 protein: CASLQETDGYTF
CDR3 DNA: TGCGCCAGCTTACAGGAAACGGATGGCTACACCTTC

D gene: .
V gene: TRBV7-2
J gene: TRBJ2-4
clone size: .
CDR3 protein: CASSLDWDIQYF
CDR3 DNA: TGTGCCAGCAGCTTAGACTGGGACATTCAGTACTTC

D gene: .
V gene: TRBV7-9
J gene: TRBJ2-7
clone size: .
CDR3 protein: CASSLQVAYEQYF
CDR3 DNA: TGTGCCAGCAGCTTGCAGGTAGCCTACGAGCAGTACTTC

D gene: .
V gene: TRBV4-1
J gene: TRBJ2-7
clone size: .
CDR3 protein: CASSQVSPSEQYF
CDR3 DNA: TGCGCCAGCAGCCAAGTCTCGCCCTCGGAGCAGTACTTC

D gene: TRBD1
V gene: TRBV7-2
J gene: TRBJ2-7
clone size: .
CDR3 protein: CASSLAPGTGVSEQYF
CDR3 DNA: TGTGCCAGCAGCTTAGCACCCGGGACAGGGGTCTCCGAGCAGTACTTC

D gene: .
V gene: TRBV9
J gene: TRBJ2-7
clone size: .
CDR3 protein: CASSLGGGVSSYEQYF
CDR3 DNA: TGTGCCAGCAGCCTAGGGGGAGGGGTGAGCTCCTACGAGCAGTACTTC

D gene: .
V gene: TRBV21-1
J gene: TRBJ2-1
clone size: .
CDR3 protein: CASSKEGYSGRIYNEQFF
CDR3 DNA: TGTGCCAGCAGCAAAGAGGGCTATAGCGGGAGGATATACAATGAGCAGTTCTTC

D gene: TRBD2
V gene: TRBV9
J gene: TRBJ2-3
clone size: .
CDR3 protein: CASSVYAGAHTDTQYF
CDR3 DNA: TGTGCCAGCAGCGTTTATGCGGGAGCGCACACAGATACGCAGTATTTT

D gene: .
V gene: TRBV21-1
J gene: TRBJ2-7
clone size: .
CDR3 protein: CASSKGAEGLSEQYF
CDR3 DNA: TGTGCCAGCAGCAAGGGGGCGGAAGGCCTTAGCGAGCAGTACTTC

D gene: .
V gene: TRBV27
J gene: TRBJ1-1
clone size: .
CDR3 protein: CASSWGLNTEAFF
CDR3 DNA: TGTGCCAGCAGTTGGGGCCTGAACACTGAAGCTTTCTTT